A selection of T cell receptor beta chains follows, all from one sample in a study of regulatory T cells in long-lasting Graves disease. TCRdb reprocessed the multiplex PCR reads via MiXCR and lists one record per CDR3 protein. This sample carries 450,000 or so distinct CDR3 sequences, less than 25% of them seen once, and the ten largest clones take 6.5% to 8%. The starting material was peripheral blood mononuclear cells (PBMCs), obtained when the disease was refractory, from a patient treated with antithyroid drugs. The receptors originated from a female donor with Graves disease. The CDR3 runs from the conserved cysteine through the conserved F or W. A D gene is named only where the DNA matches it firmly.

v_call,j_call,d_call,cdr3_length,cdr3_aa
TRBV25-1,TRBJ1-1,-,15,CASSESTGLSTEAFF
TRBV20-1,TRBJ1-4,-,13,CSPSGATNEKLFF
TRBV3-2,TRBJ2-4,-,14,CASSPGLAGNIQYF
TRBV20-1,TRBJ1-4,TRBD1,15,CSARRDRLGWEKLFF
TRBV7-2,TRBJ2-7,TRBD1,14,CASSRTGGGYEQYF
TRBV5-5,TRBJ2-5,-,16,CASSFSVPASQETQYF
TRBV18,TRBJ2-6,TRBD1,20,CASSQRSPGTGASGANVLTF
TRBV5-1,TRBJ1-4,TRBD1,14,CASSVGQGNEKLFF
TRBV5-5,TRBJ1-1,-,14,CASSLYTSGTEAFF
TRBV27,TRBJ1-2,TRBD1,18,CASSLTNGRQGANYGYTF
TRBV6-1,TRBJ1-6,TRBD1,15,CASSHLDRAGSPLHF
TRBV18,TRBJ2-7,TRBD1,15,CASSTGQGDTYEQYF
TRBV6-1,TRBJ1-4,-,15,CASSLFGQTNEKLFF
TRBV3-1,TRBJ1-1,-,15,CASSPYSVRNTEAFF
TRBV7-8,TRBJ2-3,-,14,CASSNRPGTSYQYF
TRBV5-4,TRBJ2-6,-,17,CASSSHDRPLWANVLTF
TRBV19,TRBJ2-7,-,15,CASSAGPYGPYEQYF
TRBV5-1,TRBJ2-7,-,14,CASSLVEGPYEQYF
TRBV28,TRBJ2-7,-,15,CASTEPRGGSYEQYF
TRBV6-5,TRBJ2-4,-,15,CASSYGVGGINTQYF
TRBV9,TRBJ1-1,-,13,CASSVVPDTEAFF
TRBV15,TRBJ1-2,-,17,CATSRDHPPNPRHGYTF
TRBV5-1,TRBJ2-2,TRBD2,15,CASSFTSGSAGELFF
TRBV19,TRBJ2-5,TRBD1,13,CATRPRGLETQYF
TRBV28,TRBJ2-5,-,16,CASSLNRGGFQETQYF
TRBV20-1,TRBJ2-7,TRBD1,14,CSAPLPDRGYEQYF
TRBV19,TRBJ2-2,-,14,CASSIGGSTGELFF
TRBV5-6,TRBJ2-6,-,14,CASSSHTGANVLTF
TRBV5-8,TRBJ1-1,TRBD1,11,CAITDRGLAFF
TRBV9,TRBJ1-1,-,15,CASSPQRTGNTEAFF
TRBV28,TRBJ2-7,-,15,CASSHPDGRVSEQYF
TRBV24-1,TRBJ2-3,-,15,CATSRTFGKTDTQYF
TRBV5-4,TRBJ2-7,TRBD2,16,CASSRGTGGSRGEQYF
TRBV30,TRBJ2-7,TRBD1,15,CAWSVGGTGAYEQYF
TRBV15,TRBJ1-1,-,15,CATSRDVRGYPEAFF
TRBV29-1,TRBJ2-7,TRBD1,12,CSVRTGTYEQYF
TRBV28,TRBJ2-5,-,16,CASTVGPDSFGETQYF
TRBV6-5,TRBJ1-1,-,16,CASSYGPRRKNTEAFF
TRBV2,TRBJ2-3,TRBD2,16,CASVAGTSGIWDTQYF
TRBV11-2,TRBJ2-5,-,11,CASSLGDSEYF